Sequencing of this T cell receptor (beta chain) was carried out in a study of identical twins. In every case, the donor was a healthy Caucasian. Study-wide points: It was possible that invariant MAIT and iNKT cells partly confounded the zero-insertion analyses. The degree of excess twin sharing was weaker in beta out-of-frame sequences.

V was clipped by 4 bases and J by 3 bases; unmatched bases: 6. The germline gives CDR1 SGHNT, CDR2 YENEEA. The CDR3 is 16 residues long. This clonotype was seen at least ten times. The antigen is unknown. Each CDR3 protein is one row after TCRdb ran MiXCR on the 5' RACE reads. The sample carries about 530,000 distinct CDR3 sequences, roughly 15% recorded once. The sample was also reused in another study, on yellow fever vaccine responses in identical twins.

This receptor was taken from a woman aged 18-35 years in good health. Input material: CD4+ T cells sorted from blood. V is TRBV11-3 and J is TRBJ2-7, with 13 bases aligning to TRBD2. CDR3 sequence (DNA): TGTGCCAGCAGCTACGGACTAGCGGGAGAAAACTACGAGCAGTACTTC. It specifies CASSYGLAGENYEQYF. Filled out from reference TRBV11-3 and TRBJ2-7, the complete variable domain reads EAGVVQSPRYKIIEKKQPVAFWCNPISGHNTLYWYLQNLGQGPELLIRYENEEAVDDSQLPKDRFSAERLKGVDSTLKIQPAELGDSAVYLCASSYGLAGENYEQYFGPGTRLTVT.